Shown below are 18 T cell receptor beta chains from a single sample sequenced in a study of blood T cell repertoires in COVID-19. Clones were sequenced by immunoSEQ multiplex PCR, and TCRdb holds only the in-frame ones, with some missing. The table includes 180,000 or so clones, roughly 84% detected once. Sequencing used PBMCs or T cells enriched from blood (not recorded which). The receptors were gathered from an older woman who had recovered from COVID-19.

The chain uses TRBV28 and TRBJ1-2, with TRBD1 matching over 11 bases. With 3 bases clipped from V and 6 bases from J, the junction kept 3 bases outside the gene matches. CDR3 length equals 14 residues. Germline assignment: CDR1 MDHEN and CDR2 SYDVKM. CDR3 sequence: CASSFGQGAHGYTF. In DNA, the CDR3 is TGTGCCAGCAGTTTCGGACAGGGGGCCCATGGCTACACCTTC.

The chain couples TRBV3-1 (or the pseudogene TRBV3-2) to TRBJ1-5, with D perhaps TRBD1 (5 bases). There are 13 residues in the CDR3. V shed 4 bases and J shed 6 bases, with 10 bases lying between them. CDR1 is LGHDT, CDR2 YNNKEL, per germline (reference sequence). CDR3 amino acids: CASSPDTGQPQHF. CDR3 coding DNA: TGTGCCAGCAGCCCCGATACAGGTCAGCCCCAGCATTTT.

This chain uses TRBV6-4 with TRBJ2-1, with 7 bases aligning to TRBD2. The germline CDR1 and CDR2 sequences are MRHNA and SNTAGT. The CDR3 is 13 amino acids. After removal of 4 bases from V and 6 bases from J, the junction contained 3 bases not matched to a gene. Here the CDR3 DNA reads TGTGCCAGCAGTGCCAGCGGGATCAATGAGCAGTTCTTC. Protein: CASSASGINEQFF.

The rearrangement joins TRBV28 to TRBJ2-4, with TRBD1 matching 7 bases. J lost 4 bases, V lost 6 bases, and 18 bases had no gene match. Germline lookup yields CDR1 MDHEN and CDR2 SYDVKM. This CDR3 has 18 residues. The CDR3, as DNA: TGTGCCAGCAGACACGAGGCTCCGGTCGTACAGGGGAAAAACATTCAGTACTTC. It is translated as CASRHEAPVVQGKNIQYF.

V gene TRBV2 combines with J gene TRBJ2-7, with no clear D. With 6 bases removed from V and 0 bases from J, the gap between germline ends came to 21 bases. CDR1 is SNHLY and CDR2 is FYNNEI in the germline V gene. This CDR3 region has 17 residues. The CDR3 here is CASRERSPIYYSYEQYF. For the CDR3, the DNA is TGTGCCAGCAGGGAGAGATCCCCTATATATTACTCCTACGAGCAGTACTTC.

This chain joins TRBV7-9 and TRBJ2-5; tentative D call: TRBD2 (7 bases). The CDR3 is made up of 14 amino acids. Trimming shortened V by 3 bases and J by 4 bases, and 12 bases separated the two germline ends. Germline V lookup: CDR1 SEHNR, CDR2 FQNEAQ (reference sequence). Here the CDR3 reads CASSLGGGAETQYF. CDR3 nucleotide sequence: TGTGCCAGCAGCTTGGGTGGGGGGGCAGAGACCCAGTACTTC.

This clone appeared a single time. The chain combines TRBV7-3 with TRBJ2-1; tentatively, D is TRBD1 (6 bases). V lost 0 bases and J 13 bases, leaving 13 bases between the germline ends. The CDR3 contains 13 residues. CDR1 and CDR2 from the germline V gene are SGHTA and FQGTGA. The CDR3 spells CASSLTGGGSQFF. The CDR3 DNA is TGTGCCAGCAGCTTAACGGGTGGGGGCAGTCAGTTCTTC.

This sequence joins TRBV19 and TRBJ1-5, with 9 bases identical to TRBD1. Losses at the gene ends were 5 bases for V and 6 bases for J; bases not matched to a gene: 11. CDR3 size: 16 residues. The germline gives CDR1 LNHDA, CDR2 SQIVND (reference sequence). This CDR3 reads CASSRDRAPRGQPQHF. CDR3 nucleotide sequence: TGTGCCAGTAGTCGGGACAGGGCCCCGAGGGGTCAGCCCCAGCATTTT.

This clone was picked up a small number of times. V and J are TRBV3-1 (or the pseudogene TRBV3-2) and TRBJ2-1; TRBD2 agrees at 7 bases. The germline V gene has CDR1 LGHDT and CDR2 YNNKEL (reference sequence). The ends lost 4 bases at V and 6 bases at J; junction bases unmatched: 9. The CDR3 runs to 15 residues. The CDR3 spells CASSRRTRSVNEQFF. The CDR3 DNA reads as TGTGCCAGCAGCCGAAGGACTAGGTCAGTCAATGAGCAGTTCTTC.

The rearrangement joins TRBV18 to TRBJ2-3, with TRBD1 matching 8 bases. There are 14 residues in the CDR3. Trimming removed 3 bases from V and 6 bases from J; junction bases left unmatched: 5. In germline, CDR1 is KGHSH, CDR2 LQKENI. CDR3 amino acids: CASSPDRVFDTQYF. CDR3 sequence (DNA): TGTGCCAGCTCACCGGACAGGGTTTTTGATACGCAGTATTTT.

The sample holds one count of this clone. V and J are TRBV10-1 and TRBJ2-7, with 9 nucleotides matching TRBD1. CDR1 WNHNN and CDR2 SYGVQD come from the germline V gene (reference sequence). V lost 3 bases and J lost 2; bases outside the gene matches: 5. The CDR3 consists of 15 residues. CDR3 region: CASSEGTGSPYEQYF. CDR3 DNA: TGCGCCAGCAGTGAAGGGACAGGGAGTCCCTACGAGCAGTACTTC.

The table lists this clone with a few counts. The chain uses TRBV2 and TRBJ1-2; TRBD1 is a possible D gene (6 bases). Germline V gives CDR1 SNHLY, CDR2 FYNNEI. The CDR3 loop spans 14 amino acids. With 8 bases removed from V and 4 bases from J, the gap between germline ends came to 17 bases. The CDR3 sequence is CASVRPGEGYGYTF. CDR3 DNA: TGTGCCAGCGTTCGTCCAGGGGAGGGCTATGGCTACACCTTC.

V is TRBV9 and J is TRBJ2-1; 7 bases fit TRBD1. Looked up from germline, CDR1 is SGDLS and CDR2 is YYNGEE. Trimming cost V 5 bases and J 4 bases; bases outside gene matches: 12. The CDR3 has 16 residues. CDR3 region: CASRPGITGEYNEQFF. CDR3 nucleotides: TGTGCCAGCAGGCCTGGGATCACAGGGGAGTACAATGAGCAGTTCTTC.

The J gene is TRBJ2-2, the V gene TRBV9, with TRBD1 matching over 9 bases. V lost 6 bases to trimming and J lost 6 bases; unmatched junction nucleotides: 12. Germline assignment: CDR1 SGDLS and CDR2 YYNGEE. This CDR3 is 16 amino acids long. CDR3 DNA sequence: TGTGCCAGCACCGCCTTCTTGGGACAGGGTGCCGGGGAGCTGTTTTTT. The encoded protein is CASTAFLGQGAGELFF.

The CDR3 sequence is CASRLGSGANVLTF. For the CDR3, the DNA is TGTGCCAGCAGGCTAGGATCAGGGGCCAACGTCCTGACTTTC. The V gene is TRBV2, the J gene TRBJ2-6; no reliable D call. The CDR3 consists of 14 residues. V was trimmed by 6 bases and J by 4 bases, leaving 10 bases between them. Germline V lookup: CDR1 SNHLY, CDR2 FYNNEI.

The CDR3 sequence: CSVEIRDRVNEQFF. In nucleotides, the CDR3 is TGCAGCGTTGAAATCCGGGACAGGGTAAATGAGCAGTTCTTC. The gene calls are TRBV29-1 and TRBJ2-1; TRBD1 aligns across 9 bases. CDR3 length equals 14 residues. Germline assignment: CDR1 SQVTM and CDR2 ANQGSEA. The ends lost 2 bases at V and 7 bases at J; junction bases unmatched: 6.

The chain carries TRBV27 and TRBJ2-1; TRBD1 matches at 8 bases. From germline, CDR1 is MNHEY and CDR2 SMNVEV (reference sequence). The CDR3 length is 15 residues. V lost 4 bases and J lost 2; bases outside the gene matches: 4. The CDR3 DNA reads as TGTGCCAGCAGTTGGGGGACAGGACCCTACAATGAGCAGTTCTTC. The encoded protein is CASSWGTGPYNEQFF.

The J gene is TRBJ1-1, the V gene TRBV27, with no clear D. The CDR3 length is 13 residues. The V end was cut by 8 bases, the J end by 0 bases, with 10 bases between. The germline CDR1 and CDR2 sequences are MNHEY and SMNVEV (reference sequence). CDR3 region: CASGRELNTEAFF. The CDR3 region has the DNA TGTGCCAGCGGGAGGGAATTGAACACTGAAGCTTTCTTT.